This is a list of T cell receptor beta chains from one sample in a study of quantifying T cell responses using KT2 cells. TCRdb processed the UMI-ligation and nested PCR reads anew with MiXCR; each CDR3 protein has one entry. The sample gives about 33,000 distinct CDR3 sequences, 10% of which show up once; about 9.5% is in the top ten. The sample was PBMCs spiked with cells of the T cell clone KT2. Every receptor here comes from a human donor. Both conserved end residues are part of each CDR3. The order of the fields is J gene, V gene, D gene, CDR3 protein. A D gene is named only where the DNA matches it firmly.

TRBJ2-3	TRBV5-1	.	CASSLQPGQSSTDTQYF
TRBJ1-4	TRBV2	.	CASLGGGNEKLFF
TRBJ2-3	TRBV11-3	.	CASSTARGRDTQYF
TRBJ1-1	TRBV12-3/TRBV12-4	.	CASSLETRPGRAFF
TRBJ2-1	TRBV7-2	.	CASSLQGSSYNEQFF
TRBJ2-3	TRBV7-6	.	CASSLAAGSATDTQYF
TRBJ2-5	TRBV20-1	.	CSAVAGVTQYF
TRBJ2-1	TRBV7-2	TRBD2	CASSLVAGAGNEQFF
TRBJ1-6	TRBV27	.	CASSFLGVPRSPLHF
TRBJ1-1	TRBV11-2	TRBD1	CASTTGGGSTEAFF
TRBJ2-4	TRBV5-6	.	CASSLFVAKTIQYF
TRBJ2-3	TRBV9	.	CASSRQSRTDTQYF
TRBJ1-6	TRBV5-1	.	CASSGYDRSRGNSPLHF
TRBJ2-7	TRBV11-3	TRBD1	CASSSGTATYEQYF
TRBJ1-2	TRBV12-3/TRBV12-4	.	CASSLVSAPNYGYTF
TRBJ1-4	TRBV6-1	.	CASSEGQSVSEKLFF
TRBJ2-1	TRBV15	TRBD2	CVTSRAGTSGGNEQFF
TRBJ1-5	TRBV12-5	TRBD1	CASGFRARGTDSNQPQHF
TRBJ2-7	TRBV20-1	.	CSARDRTRGNEQYF
TRBJ1-5	TRBV5-1	.	CASSRAADQPQHF
TRBJ1-3	TRBV7-2	.	CASSPRGVGSGNTIYF
TRBJ2-3	TRBV5-1	TRBD1	CASSPNIDRGQEYF
TRBJ2-1	TRBV9	.	CASSKGLNEQFF
TRBJ2-3	TRBV5-1	.	CASSRTGTQHTDTQYF
TRBJ2-7	TRBV6-1	TRBD2	CASTSSGGSYEQYF
TRBJ2-3	TRBV14	.	CASTKAGSPDTQYF
TRBJ2-1	TRBV6-4	TRBD2	CASSWTSEGHNEQFF
TRBJ1-6	TRBV20-1	.	CSASDELDNSPLHF
TRBJ2-5	TRBV12-5	.	CASAIGTDKIVTQYF
TRBJ1-1	TRBV20-1	.	CSARDRMNTEAFF
TRBJ1-1	TRBV14	.	CASSTPPPTEAFF
TRBJ1-1	TRBV7-2	TRBD1	CASSREQGYTEAFF
TRBJ1-3	TRBV12-3/TRBV12-4	.	CASMILKATGNTIYF
TRBJ1-4	TRBV7-9	.	CASSLAQGQEKLFF
TRBJ2-7	TRBV7-9	.	CASSSLSQGSYEQYF
TRBJ2-1	TRBV13	.	CASSAMWGPLGNEQFF
TRBJ2-1	TRBV10-1	.	CASSESGGGAREQFF
TRBJ2-7	TRBV9	TRBD1	CASSVGGTAYEQYF
TRBJ1-5	TRBV13	TRBD1	CATPGQGHQPQHF
TRBJ2-4	TRBV20-1	.	CSARAISDISDIQYF
TRBJ1-5	TRBV7-8	.	CASSLSSGHQPQHF
TRBJ2-7	TRBV4-1	.	CASSQRDRTSYEQYF
TRBJ2-2	TRBV7-2	.	CASSLGPTDTGELFF
TRBJ1-4	TRBV4-3	.	CASRGAQSTNEKLFF
TRBJ1-5	TRBV29-1	.	CSVVVGQAGNQPQHF
TRBJ1-2	TRBV6-5	TRBD1	CASKPLRGQMNYGYTF
TRBJ1-5	TRBV4-1	TRBD1	CASSHHRGTEPQHF
TRBJ2-7	TRBV7-6	TRBD1	CASSDSGQGDAYEQYF
TRBJ2-7	TRBV18	.	CASSFRSSYEQYF
TRBJ2-3	TRBV2	.	CASSKGSGDTDTQYF
TRBJ1-6	TRBV6-5	TRBD1	CASSYAKAGGIGSPLHF